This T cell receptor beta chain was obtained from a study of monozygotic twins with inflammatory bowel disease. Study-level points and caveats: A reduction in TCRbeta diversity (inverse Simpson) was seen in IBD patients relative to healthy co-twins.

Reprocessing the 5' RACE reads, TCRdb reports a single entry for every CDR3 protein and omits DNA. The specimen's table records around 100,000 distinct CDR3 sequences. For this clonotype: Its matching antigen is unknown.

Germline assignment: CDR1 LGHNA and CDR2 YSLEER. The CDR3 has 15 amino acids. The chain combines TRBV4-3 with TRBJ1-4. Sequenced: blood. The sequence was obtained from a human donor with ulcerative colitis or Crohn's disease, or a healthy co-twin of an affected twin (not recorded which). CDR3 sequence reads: CASSQDGTANEKLFF.